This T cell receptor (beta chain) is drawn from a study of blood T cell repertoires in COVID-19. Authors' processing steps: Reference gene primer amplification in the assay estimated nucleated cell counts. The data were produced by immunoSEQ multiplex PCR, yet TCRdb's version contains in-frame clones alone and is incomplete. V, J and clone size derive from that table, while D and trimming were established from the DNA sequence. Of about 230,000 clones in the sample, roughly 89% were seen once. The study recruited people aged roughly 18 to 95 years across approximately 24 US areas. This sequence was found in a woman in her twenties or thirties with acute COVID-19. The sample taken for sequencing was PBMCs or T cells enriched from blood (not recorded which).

CDR3 coding DNA: TGTGCCAGCAGAATCGACAGGGTCACAGATACGCAGTATTTT. Its translation: CASRIDRVTDTQYF. This rearrangement joins TRBV27 to TRBJ2-3; 7 bases match TRBD1. The J segment lost 2 bases and the V segment lost 6 bases, leaving 5 bases of the junction unmatched. Germline V gene sequence: CDR1 MNHEY, CDR2 SMNVEV (reference sequence). There are 14 residues in the CDR3.